This paragraph reports one TCR beta chain. The sample originates from a study of T cell changes during pregnancy in multiple sclerosis. Some clones are missing from TCRdb's copy, which holds only in-frame ones; the method was immunoSEQ multiplex PCR. This sample has 30,000 to 40,000 clones, with 88% found just once. Germline V gene sequence: CDR1 KGHSY, CDR2 FQNENV. This CDR3 spans 17 amino acids. Trimming shortened V by 0 bases and J by 0 bases, and 14 bases separated the two germline ends. The source material was CD8+ T cells from peripheral blood mononuclear cells, sampled in the third trimester of pregnancy. The sequence was obtained from a female donor with multiple sclerosis, enrolled in a pregnancy study. The V call is TRBV16, the J call TRBJ1-2, with D unclear. CDR3 sequence reads: CASSQSSADSANYGYTF. CDR3 coding DNA: TGTGCCAGCAGCCAATCGTCGGCAGACTCAGCTAACTATGGCTACACCTTC.